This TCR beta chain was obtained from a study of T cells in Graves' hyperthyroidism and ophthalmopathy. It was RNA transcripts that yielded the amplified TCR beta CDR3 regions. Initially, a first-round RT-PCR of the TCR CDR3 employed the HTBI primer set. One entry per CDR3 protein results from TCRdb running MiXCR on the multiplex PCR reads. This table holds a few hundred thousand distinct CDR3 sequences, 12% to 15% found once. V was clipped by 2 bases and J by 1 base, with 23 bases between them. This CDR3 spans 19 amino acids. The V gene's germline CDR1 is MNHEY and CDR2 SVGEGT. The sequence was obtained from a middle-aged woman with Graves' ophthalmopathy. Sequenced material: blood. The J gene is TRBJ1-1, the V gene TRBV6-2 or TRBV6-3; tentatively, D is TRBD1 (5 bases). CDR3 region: CASSYTKNQGTERNTEAFF. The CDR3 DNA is TGTGCCAGCAGTTACACAAAGAATCAGGGCACCGAGAGGAACACTGAAGCTTTCTTT.